Listed below are T cell receptor beta chains from one sample, sequenced in a study. One entry per CDR3 protein, called by TCRdb with MiXCR from the 5' RACE reads. Of 55,000 to 70,000 distinct CDR3 sequences listed, around 26% were seen once; the top ten hold about 3%. The sequenced sample consisted of tumor-infiltrating memory CD4+ T cells sorted from the breast tumor. The receptors stem from a female donor with breast cancer. Both conserved end residues are part of each CDR3. A D gene is named only where the DNA matches it firmly. A row's size may be missing; if present it is once, few, many or a size class.

TRBV29-1	.	TRBJ2-7	TRBD1	TGCAGCGTTGTCCCCGGGACAGGGATAAACGAGCAGTACTTC	CSVVPGTGINEQYF
TRBV12-3/TRBV12-4	few	TRBJ1-1	TRBD1	TGTGCCAGCAGTCGACAGGGGACTGAAGCTTTCTTT	CASSRQGTEAFF
TRBV7-3	.	TRBJ2-3	TRBD1	TGTGCCAGCAGCCGGACAGGGGCGAGCACAGATACGCAGTATTTT	CASSRTGASTDTQYF
TRBV7-6	.	TRBJ2-1	.	TGTGCCAGCAGCTTAGGGGCCCTGAGAGGGGAGCATAATGAGCAGTTCTTC	CASSLGALRGEHNEQFF
TRBV2	once	TRBJ2-2	TRBD2	TGTGCCAGCAAGCGGGAGAGTGGCGGGGAGCTGTTTTTT	CASKRESGGELFF
TRBV5-5	.	TRBJ1-6	.	TGTGCCAGCAGCTTGGTGCTGGGGATTGTTTCACCCCTCCACTTT	CASSLVLGIVSPLHF
TRBV5-1	.	TRBJ2-1	.	TGCGCCAGCAGCTTGGCGTTGGGGTCCTACAATGAGCAGTTCTTC	CASSLALGSYNEQFF
TRBV4-2	few	TRBJ2-5	.	TGTGCCAGCAGCCAAGAATATAGGGGGAGGGAGACCCAGTACTTC	CASSQEYRGRETQYF
TRBV29-1	.	TRBJ1-1	.	TGCAGCGCTACCCACAGGGTAGCGAACACTGAAGCTTTCTTT	CSATHRVANTEAFF
TRBV24-1	.	TRBJ1-2	.	TGTGCCACCAGTGATAGGGGAATCGGCTACACCTTC	CATSDRGIGYTF
TRBV9	.	TRBJ2-7	TRBD1	TGTGCCAGCAGCTCCCGAGCGGACAGGGGGGGCGAGCAGTACTTC	CASSSRADRGGEQYF
TRBV5-1	many	TRBJ1-2	.	TGCGCCAGCAGTAGACAGGACCTAAATGGCTACACCTTC	CASSRQDLNGYTF
TRBV6-6	few	TRBJ2-2	TRBD2	TGTGCCGGTCGGCTAGCGGGGACCGGGGAGCTGTTTTTT	CAGRLAGTGELFF